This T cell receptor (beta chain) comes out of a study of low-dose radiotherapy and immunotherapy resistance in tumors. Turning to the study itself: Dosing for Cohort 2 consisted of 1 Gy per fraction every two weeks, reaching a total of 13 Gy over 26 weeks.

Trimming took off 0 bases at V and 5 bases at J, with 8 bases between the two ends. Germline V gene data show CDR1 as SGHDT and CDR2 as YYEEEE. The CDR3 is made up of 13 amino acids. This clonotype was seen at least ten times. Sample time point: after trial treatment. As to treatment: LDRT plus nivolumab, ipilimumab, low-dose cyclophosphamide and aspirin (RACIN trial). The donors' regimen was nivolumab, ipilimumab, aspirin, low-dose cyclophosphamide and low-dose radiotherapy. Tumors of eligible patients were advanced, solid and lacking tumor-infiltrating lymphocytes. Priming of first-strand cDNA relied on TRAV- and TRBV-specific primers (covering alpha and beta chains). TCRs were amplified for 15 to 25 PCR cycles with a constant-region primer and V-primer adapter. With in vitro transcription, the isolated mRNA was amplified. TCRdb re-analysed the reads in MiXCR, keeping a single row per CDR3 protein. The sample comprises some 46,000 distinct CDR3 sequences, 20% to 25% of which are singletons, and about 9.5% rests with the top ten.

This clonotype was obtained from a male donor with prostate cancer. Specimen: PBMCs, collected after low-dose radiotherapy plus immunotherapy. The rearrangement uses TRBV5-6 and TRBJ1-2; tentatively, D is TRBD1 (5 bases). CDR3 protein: CASSLEGTYGYTF. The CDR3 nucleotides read TGTGCCAGCAGCTTGGAGGGGACTTATGGCTACACCTTC.